The clone carrying this T cell receptor (beta chain) was detected only a few times. Germline values: CDR1 SGDLS, CDR2 YYNGEE. This CDR3 is built from 17 residues. V shed 0 bases and J shed 0 bases, with 14 bases lying between them. TCRdb re-called the RT-PCR reads through MiXCR, storing one row per CDR3 protein. The data show more than 600,000 distinct CDR3 sequences, 14% seen once. V gene TRBV9 combines with J gene TRBJ2-3; perhaps TRBD1 as D (5 bases). The sample consisted of memory CD4+ T cells from blood. The clonotype originates from a female donor in good health, serving as a healthy control. CDR3 sequence (DNA): TGTGCCAGCAGCGTAGCTCGGGCAGGGTATAGCACAGATACGCAGTATTTT. Amino acids: CASSVARAGYSTDTQYF.